This T cell receptor (beta chain) was captured by sequencing in a study of beta chain features in type 1 diabetes. Study conclusions and caveats: Type 1 diabetes patients showed a moderate but significant shortening of TCRB CDR3s in all four CD4+ subsets.

Every bit of the isolated RNA underwent reverse transcription, so sequencing read expressed TCRB transcripts. The repertoire was sequenced with immunoSEQ multiplex PCR; TCRdb's copy has only in-frame clones and lacks some. Here the sample spans under 300,000 clones, approximately 15% being singletons. As for this clone: Its antigen is as yet unknown.

Germline CDR1 reads KGHSH; CDR2 reads LQKENI. The CDR3 totals 16 residues. The V and J ends lost 5 bases and 1 base respectively, with 12 bases between them. This TCR was recovered from a man between 25 and 39 years old with type 1 diabetes. The sequenced sample consisted of naive CD4+ T cells from blood. The chain combines TRBV18 with TRBJ2-6; the D gene is possibly TRBD1 (6 bases). This CDR3 is CASSGQGSSGANVLTF. As DNA, the CDR3 is TGTGCCAGCTCAGGCCAGGGGAGTTCTGGGGCCAACGTCCTGACTTTC.